The rows below give T cell receptor beta chains drawn from one sample of a study of graft-versus-host responses after intestinal transplantation. Antigens for these TCRs are unknown. Clones were sequenced by immunoSEQ multiplex PCR, and TCRdb holds only the in-frame ones, with some missing. The table lists some 83,000 clones, roughly 91% of them singletons. Sequences were derived from unstimulated CD4+ T cells sorted from spleen or lymph node cells, sampled before intestinal transplant. Receptor source: a human donor who received an intestinal transplant. The CDR3 runs from the conserved cysteine through the conserved F or W. The D gene is left open where the match is weak. Some rows have no size entry. The others give once, few or many, or a class for an expanded clone.

TRBD2,-,16,TRBV11-2,TRBJ2-7,TGTGCCAGCAGCTCAATACCCCGCCAGCGGGGAAACGAGCAGTACTTC,CASSSIPRQRGNEQYF
TRBD1,-,15,TRBV7-2,TRBJ1-6,TGTGCCAGCAGCCTGGACAGGGCGAATAGATCACCCCTCCACTTT,CASSLDRANRSPLHF
TRBD1,-,13,TRBV29-1,TRBJ1-2,TGCAGCGTGTCAGGGGGCGGTCTTGATGGCTACACCTTC,CSVSGGGLDGYTF
-,-,15,TRBV7-9,TRBJ2-3,TGTGCCAGCAGCTTAGGGGGGCCAACGACAGATACGCAGTATTTT,CASSLGGPTTDTQYF
-,-,14,TRBV6-5,TRBJ1-4,TGTGCCAGCAGTCCGGGGAGTAGGTCCTCCCAACTGTTTTTT,CASSPGSRSSQLFF
-,-,12,TRBV13,TRBJ2-7,TGTGCCAGCAGCTTAGGGTACTACGAGCAGTACTTC,CASSLGYYEQYF
TRBD1,-,17,TRBV19,TRBJ1-5,TGTGCCAGTAGTACCACGGGACAGGGGGCAGGTTGGCAGCCCCAGCATTTT,CASSTTGQGAGWQPQHF
-,-,16,TRBV29-1,TRBJ1-3,TGCAGCGTTGAAGATCTTCCGGGAAGGACTGGAAACACCATATATTTT,CSVEDLPGRTGNTIYF
TRBD1,-,18,TRBV4-3,TRBJ2-1,TGCGCCAGCAGCCGGGTAGAACCGGGGACAGCAGCCTACAATGAGCAGTTCTTC,CASSRVEPGTAAYNEQFF
-,-,14,TRBV2,TRBJ1-3,TGTGCCAGCAGGGTCGTAAAGAGCGGAAACACCATATATTTT,CASRVVKSGNTIYF
TRBD1,-,15,TRBV5-1,TRBJ1-2,TGCGCCAGCAGTCCGGGACAGAACGCTCAAGGGGGCTACACCTTC,CASSPGQNAQGGYTF
-,-,13,TRBV6-1,TRBJ2-7,TGTGCCAGTGGAGGGACGGAAAACTACGAGCAGTACTTC,CASGGTENYEQYF
-,once,15,TRBV30,TRBJ1-3,TGTGCCTGGAGTCCCGGACAGAGCTCTGGAAACACCATATATTTT,CAWSPGQSSGNTIYF
TRBD2,-,16,TRBV18,TRBJ2-3,TGTGCCAGCTCACCACTAGCGGGGTCGAGGACAGATACGCAGTATTTT,CASSPLAGSRTDTQYF
-,-,14,TRBV7-9,TRBJ1-2,TGTGCCAGCAGCCCAGCCAGGGGTGACTATGGCTACACCTTC,CASSPARGDYGYTF
TRBD1,once,14,TRBV7-9,TRBJ1-4,TGTGCCAGCAGCTTGCGGCAGGGGGAAGAAAAACTGTTTTTT,CASSLRQGEEKLFF
-,-,13,TRBV7-2,TRBJ2-3,TGTGCCAGCAGCTCCGGGGGTTTTCATACGCAGTATTTT,CASSSGGFHTQYF
-,-,12,TRBV5-1,TRBJ2-5,TGCGCCAGCAGCTTGATACAAGAGGCCCAGTACTTC,CASSLIQEAQYF
TRBD1,-,14,TRBV30,TRBJ1-5,TGTGCCTGGAGTATCGGACAGGGTTATCAGCCCCAGCATTTT,CAWSIGQGYQPQHF
TRBD1,-,14,TRBV7-2,TRBJ1-5,TGTGCCAGCAGCCCCGGGACAGGCAATCAGCCCCAGCATTTT,CASSPGTGNQPQHF
-,-,15,TRBV6-4,TRBJ2-1,TGTGCCAGCAGTGACTCGGGACTCCCTAACAATGAGCAGTTCTTC,CASSDSGLPNNEQFF
-,-,15,TRBV9,TRBJ1-1,TGTGCCAGCAGCGTAGGGCTGGGCACAAACACTGAAGCTTTCTTT,CASSVGLGTNTEAFF
TRBD2,-,13,TRBV7-2,TRBJ2-1,TGTGCCAGCAGCCTTAGCGGGGGGGATGAGCAGTTCTTC,CASSLSGGDEQFF
-,-,13,TRBV19,TRBJ2-7,TGTGCCAGTAGTGGAGGGGCTGGTGGAGAGCAGTACTTC,CASSGGAGGEQYF
TRBD2,-,16,TRBV5-1,TRBJ2-1,TGCGCCAGCAGCTTGGAGAGCGGGGGCTCTGGGAATGAGCAGTTCTTC,CASSLESGGSGNEQFF
TRBD1,-,13,TRBV19,TRBJ1-4,TGTGCCAGTATGAGACAGGGGCGTGAAAAACTGTTTTTT,CASMRQGREKLFF
-,-,15,TRBV5-6,TRBJ1-1,TGTGCCAGCAGCTTGGCCGGAGGGGAGAACACTGAAGCTTTCTTT,CASSLAGGENTEAFF
TRBD2,-,15,TRBV11-2,TRBJ2-7,TGTGCCAGCAGCTTAGCGCGGGGGGGCTCCTACGAGCAGTACTTC,CASSLARGGSYEQYF
TRBD1,-,13,TRBV5-6,TRBJ2-1,TGTGCCAGCAGACTGACAGGGGGCAATGAGCAGTTCTTC,CASRLTGGNEQFF
TRBD2,-,16,TRBV11-3,TRBJ2-3,TGTGCCAGCAGCTTAGTTGTGGCGGGGGGGATTGATACGCAGTATTTT,CASSLVVAGGIDTQYF
TRBD1,-,15,TRBV11-1,TRBJ2-7,TGTGCCAGCAGCTTACCGGGACAGTTCTCCTACGAGCAGTACTTC,CASSLPGQFSYEQYF
TRBD1,-,16,TRBV12-5,TRBJ2-7,TGTGCTAGTGGTTTGGTCGACAGGGGGCTGAACTACGAGCAGTACTTC,CASGLVDRGLNYEQYF
-,-,12,TRBV7-2,TRBJ1-5,TGTGCCAGCAGCCTAATCGATCAGCCCCAGCATTTT,CASSLIDQPQHF
TRBD2,few,16,TRBV7-2,TRBJ2-7,TGTGCCAGCAGCTTAACTTCGGGAGCGGGGATCTACGAGCAGTACTTC,CASSLTSGAGIYEQYF
TRBD1,-,13,TRBV19,TRBJ2-7,TGTGCCAGTAGTATGGGACAGGGGTACGCGCAGTACTTC,CASSMGQGYAQYF
TRBD1,-,16,TRBV19,TRBJ1-5,TGTGCCAGTAGCACACGAACCGGGACAGTGTTCGAGCCCCAGCATTTT,CASSTRTGTVFEPQHF
TRBD2,-,16,TRBV6-5,TRBJ2-1,TGTGCCAGCAGTTACTCGGCTAGCGGGGGCAACAATGAGCAGTTCTTC,CASSYSASGGNNEQFF
-,-,16,TRBV25-1,TRBJ2-2,TGTGCCAGTCAGCCTACAGGGCCGGGGTTTGCCGGGGAGCTGTTTTTT,CASQPTGPGFAGELFF
TRBD1,-,17,TRBV5-1,TRBJ2-3,TGCGCCAGCAGCTCTACTCTCTCTGGACAGGGTGCAGATACGCAGTATTTT,CASSSTLSGQGADTQYF
TRBD2,-,16,TRBV18,TRBJ2-5,TGTGCCAGCTCACCGACTAGCGGGGGTAAGGAAGAGACCCAGTACTTC,CASSPTSGGKEETQYF
TRBD1,-,14,TRBV6-5,TRBJ1-2,TGTGCCACTCGCCGGGACAGTCCGTCCTATGGCTACACCTTC,CATRRDSPSYGYTF
TRBD1,-,14,TRBV2,TRBJ2-7,TGTGCCAGCAAGAGGACAGGGAGCTCCTACGAGCAGTACTTC,CASKRTGSSYEQYF
-,-,15,TRBV7-6,TRBJ1-1,TGTGCCAGCAGCTTAGAGCAGGGTACGAACACTGAAGCTTTCTTT,CASSLEQGTNTEAFF
-,-,14,TRBV6-4,TRBJ2-2,TGTGCCAGCAGGGCCGGCAGGGCCACCGGGGAGCTGTTTTTT,CASRAGRATGELFF
-,-,15,TRBV14,TRBJ2-2,TGTGCCAGCAGCCAAGATTCAGGAAACACCGGGGAGCTGTTTTTT,CASSQDSGNTGELFF